What follows describes a single T cell receptor (beta chain). The sample is drawn from a study of blood T cell repertoires in COVID-19. In the study overall: There were acute and convalescent COVID-19 samples, and they came from the United States, Italy and Spain. Sample material is recorded as cDNA or gDNA derived from T cells, B-cell-depleted T cells, or PBMCs.

The CDR3 extends over 15 amino acids. V lost 3 bases and J lost 2, with 12 bases in between. Germline V lookup: CDR1 SGHTA, CDR2 FQGTGA. As handled by the study authors: Nucleated cell counts were estimated from reference gene primer amplification. Method: immunoSEQ multiplex PCR; TCRdb's copy keeps in-frame clones and lacks some. The V and J calls and clone size are taken from that table; D and trimming were inferred from the DNA. Seen here are around 110,000 clones, 75% to 95% observed once, and the top ten hold roughly 2%. This TCR was recovered from a human donor with active COVID-19. The donor label of this sample is uncertain. What was sequenced was peripheral blood. The V gene is TRBV7-3, the J gene TRBJ2-3; D unclear. The CDR3 nucleotides read TGTGCCAGCAGCTTTCGAGCCATGGTCACAGATACGCAGTATTTT. This gives the protein CASSFRAMVTDTQYF.